Each of the 12 T cell receptor beta chains below was sequenced from the same sample in a study of T cell responses to AZD1222 COVID-19 vaccine. The table came from immunoSEQ multiplex PCR; TCRdb's copy has only in-frame clones and leaves some out. The table lists some 140,000 clones, 90% of them singletons. Sequenced material: peripheral blood, taken on day 0 of AZD1222 vaccination. The receptors derive from an adult in good health.

This rearrangement joins TRBV9 to TRBJ2-1; 13 nucleotides match TRBD2. The V and J ends lost 3 bases and 0 bases, in that order; junction bases with no gene match: 15. The CDR3 is 21 residues long. From germline, CDR1 is SGDLS and CDR2 YYNGEE. The chain's CDR3 is CASSAPQLAGGVSSSYNEQFF. The CDR3, as DNA: TGTGCCAGCAGCGCCCCTCAACTAGCGGGAGGGGTGAGTAGCTCCTACAATGAGCAGTTCTTC.

This chain uses TRBV19 with TRBJ2-5; 12 positions agree with TRBD2. The germline gives CDR1 LNHDA, CDR2 SQIVND (reference sequence). The V and J ends lost 7 bases and 7 bases, in that order; junction bases with no gene match: 13. The length of the CDR3 is 16 residues. CDR3 residues: CASTPRLAGGGGTQYF. Here the CDR3 DNA reads TGTGCCAGTACCCCCCGCCTAGCGGGAGGGGGCGGGACCCAGTACTTC.

V usage is TRBV19 and J usage is TRBJ2-3; D not resolved. The CDR3 covers 15 residues. V was pared by 3 bases and J by 2 bases, with 12 bases between. Germline V gives CDR1 LNHDA, CDR2 SQIVND (reference sequence). This CDR3 is CASSITRSYTDTQYF. CDR3 sequence (DNA): TGTGCCAGTAGTATCACCCGATCCTACACAGATACGCAGTATTTT.

This clone was observed a few times. The genes are TRBV3-1 (or the pseudogene TRBV3-2) and TRBJ2-7; 10 bases are a match to TRBD1. The CDR3 extends over 15 amino acids. The V segment lost 1 base and the J segment 3 bases; nucleotides outside the gene matches: 3. CDR1 is LGHDT and CDR2 is YNNKEL in the germline V gene (reference sequence). The CDR3 spells CASSQGQGADYEQYF. The CDR3 coding sequence is TGTGCCAGCAGCCAAGGACAGGGGGCTGACTACGAGCAGTACTTC.

This clone came up a few times. The V and J genes are TRBV11-3 and TRBJ1-2, with D maybe TRBD1 (5 bases). V was clipped by 1 base and J by 4 bases, with 16 bases between them. Per the germline V gene, CDR1 is SGHNT and CDR2 is YENEEA. The CDR3 is 16 residues long. The CDR3 sequence is CASSLGKTTESYGYTF. The CDR3 DNA reads TGTGCCAGCAGCTTAGGAAAGACGACAGAATCCTATGGCTACACCTTC.

The gene calls are TRBV30 and TRBJ1-5, with a weak D call TRBD1 (6 bases). From germline, CDR1 is GTSNPN and CDR2 SVGIG (reference sequence). The CDR3 runs to 14 residues. Trimming took 4 bases from V and 0 from J, leaving 10 bases between them. The CDR3 nucleotides read TGTGCCTGGAACAGGGAGGGTAGCAATCAGCCCCAGCATTTT. It specifies CAWNREGSNQPQHF.

V and J are TRBV24-1 and TRBJ2-3; 8 nucleotides align to TRBD2. The germline gives CDR1 KGHDR, CDR2 SFDVKD. J lost 3 bases, V lost 0 bases, and 4 bases had no gene match. The CDR3 has 16 residues. CDR3 sequence reads: CATSDLGREATDTQYF. CDR3 in DNA: TGTGCCACCAGTGATTTGGGGCGGGAGGCAACAGATACGCAGTATTTT.

The genes are TRBV20-1 and TRBJ1-1; unclear D gene. Trimming took off 7 bases at V and 6 bases at J, with 12 bases between the two ends. CDR3 size: 11 residues. CDR1 is DFQATT, CDR2 SNEGSKA, per germline (reference sequence). The CDR3 is CSGSATSEAFF. The CDR3 DNA follows: TGCAGTGGCTCCGCGACGTCTGAAGCTTTCTTT.

This rearrangement joins TRBV7-6 to TRBJ2-2; TRBD2 aligns across 16 bases. V was pared by 5 bases and J by 4 bases, with 10 bases of the junction left unmatched. The germline V gene encodes CDR1 SGHVS and CDR2 FNYEAQ. This CDR3 spans 19 amino acids. The DNA for the CDR3 is TGTGCCAGCAGCCCCGGGGGACTAGCGGGGGGGCTGGTCACCGGGGAGCTGTTTTTT. Its translation: CASSPGGLAGGLVTGELFF.

The chain is built from TRBV6-6 and TRBJ2-3, with no clear D. Germline CDR1 MNHNY, CDR2 SVGAGI (reference sequence). CDR3 length: 11 residues. Trimming took 8 bases from V and 4 from J, leaving 7 bases between them. The CDR3 DNA is TGTGCCAGCCTGGTGTCAGATACGCAGTATTTT. This encodes CASLVSDTQYF.

This chain connects TRBV15 to TRBJ1-5; D remains ambiguous. Germline CDR1 LNHNV, CDR2 YYDKDF (reference sequence). V lost 8 bases, J lost 15 bases, and 23 bases lay in between. This CDR3 has 13 residues. CDR3 bases: TGTGCCACCGCCGGGCCCAGGCGAAGCGACCGGCATTTT. Translated: CATAGPRRSDRHF.

This chain joins TRBV10-3 and TRBJ1-1; the D is unclear. V shed 0 bases and J shed 8 bases, with 4 bases lying between them. Germline loops: CDR1 ENHRY, CDR2 SYGVKD. This CDR3 has 11 residues. CDR3 residues: CAISESLEAFF. CDR3 coding DNA: TGTGCCATCAGTGAGTCCCTAGAAGCTTTCTTT.